One T cell receptor (beta chain) is described in this entry. The data were taken from a study of blood T cell repertoires in COVID-19. Turning to the study itself: PBMCs, B-cell-depleted T cells, or T cells provided the cDNA or gDNA that made up the material.

The CDR3 runs to 15 residues. V lost 3 bases and J lost 6; bases outside the gene matches: 4. Germline-derived CDR1 and CDR2 are KGHDR and SFDVKD. Profiling relied on immunoSEQ multiplex PCR, and the TCRdb table lists in-frame clones only, not all of them. There are approximately 200,000 clones in the sample; roughly 90% occur only once, and approximately 2% lies in the top ten. Participant-given clinical history determined each cohort assignment. The chain employs TRBV24-1 and TRBJ1-5, with 10 nucleotides matching TRBD1. The specimen was PBMCs or T cells enriched from blood (not recorded which). The source is a woman in her 30s who had recovered from COVID-19. CDR3 nucleotides: TGTGCCACCAGTGATGGGACAGGGGCTTTTCAGCCCCAGCATTTT. It encodes CATSDGTGAFQPQHF.